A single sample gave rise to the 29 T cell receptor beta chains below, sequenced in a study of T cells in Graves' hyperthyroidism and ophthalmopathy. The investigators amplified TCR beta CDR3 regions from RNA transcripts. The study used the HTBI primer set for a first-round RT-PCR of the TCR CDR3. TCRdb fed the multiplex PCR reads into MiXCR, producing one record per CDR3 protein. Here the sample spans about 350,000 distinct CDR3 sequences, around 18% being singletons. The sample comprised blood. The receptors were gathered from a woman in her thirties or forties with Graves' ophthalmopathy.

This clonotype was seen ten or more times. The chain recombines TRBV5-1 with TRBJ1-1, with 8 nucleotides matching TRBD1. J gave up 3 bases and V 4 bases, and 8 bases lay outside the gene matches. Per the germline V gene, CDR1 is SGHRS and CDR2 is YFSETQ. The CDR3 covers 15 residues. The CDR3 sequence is CASSLPTGADTEAFF. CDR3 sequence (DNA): TGCGCCAGCAGCCTTCCGACAGGGGCGGACACTGAAGCTTTCTTT.

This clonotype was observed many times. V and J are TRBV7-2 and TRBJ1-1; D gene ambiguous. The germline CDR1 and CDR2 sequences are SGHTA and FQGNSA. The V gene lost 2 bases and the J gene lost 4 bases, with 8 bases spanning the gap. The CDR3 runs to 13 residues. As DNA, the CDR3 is TGTGCCAGCAGCTTAAAGGACGGCACTGAAGCTTTCTTT. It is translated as CASSLKDGTEAFF.

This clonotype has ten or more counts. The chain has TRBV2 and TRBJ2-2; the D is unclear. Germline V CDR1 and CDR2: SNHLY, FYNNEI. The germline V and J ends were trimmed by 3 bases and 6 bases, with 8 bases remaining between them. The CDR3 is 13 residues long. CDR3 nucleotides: TGTGCCAGCAGTGATATAGTTCCCGGGGAGCTGTTTTTT. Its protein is CASSDIVPGELFF.

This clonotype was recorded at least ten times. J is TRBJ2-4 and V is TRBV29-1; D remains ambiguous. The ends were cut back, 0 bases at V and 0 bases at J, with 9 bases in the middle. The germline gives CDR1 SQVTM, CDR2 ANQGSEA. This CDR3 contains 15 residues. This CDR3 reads CSVEERFLAKNIQYF. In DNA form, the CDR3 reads TGCAGCGTTGAAGAGAGGTTCTTAGCCAAAAACATTCAGTACTTC.

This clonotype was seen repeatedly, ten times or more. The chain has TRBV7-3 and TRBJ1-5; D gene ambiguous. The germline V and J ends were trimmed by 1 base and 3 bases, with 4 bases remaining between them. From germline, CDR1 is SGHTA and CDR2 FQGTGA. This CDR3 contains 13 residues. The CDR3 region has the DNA TGTGCCAGCAGCTTAAATCACAATCAGCCCCAGCATTTT. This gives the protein CASSLNHNQPQHF.

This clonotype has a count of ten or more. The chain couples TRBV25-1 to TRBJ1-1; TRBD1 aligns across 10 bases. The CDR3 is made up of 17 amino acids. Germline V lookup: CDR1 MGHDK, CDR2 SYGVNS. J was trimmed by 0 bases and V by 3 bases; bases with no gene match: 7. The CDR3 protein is CASSEWTGGPLNTEAFF. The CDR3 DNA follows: TGTGCCAGCAGTGAGTGGACAGGGGGACCTCTGAACACTGAAGCTTTCTTT.

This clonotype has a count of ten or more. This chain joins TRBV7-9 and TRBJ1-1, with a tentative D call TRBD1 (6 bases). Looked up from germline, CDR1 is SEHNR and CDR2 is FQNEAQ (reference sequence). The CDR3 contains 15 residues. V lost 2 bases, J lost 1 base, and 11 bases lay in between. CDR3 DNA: TGTGCCAGCAGCTTAAGTCAGGGGCCGAACACTGAAGCTTTCTTT. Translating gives CASSLSQGPNTEAFF.

This CDR3 is CASRGLAAKETQYF. CDR3 bases: TGTGCCAGCAGGGGACTAGCGGCTAAAGAGACCCAGTACTTC. The rearrangement joins TRBV6-2 or TRBV6-3 to TRBJ2-5; TRBD2 agrees at 11 bases. The germline V gene has CDR1 MNHEY and CDR2 SVGEGT. Trimming removed 6 bases from V and 3 bases from J; junction bases left unmatched: 3. CDR3 size: 14 residues.

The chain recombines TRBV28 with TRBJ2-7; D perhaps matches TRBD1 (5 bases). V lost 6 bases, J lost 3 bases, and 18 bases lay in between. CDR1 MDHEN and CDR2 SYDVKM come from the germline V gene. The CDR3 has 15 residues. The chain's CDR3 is CASRAYRLKLYEQYF. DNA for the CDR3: TGTGCCAGCAGGGCATACAGGTTGAAACTCTACGAGCAGTACTTC.

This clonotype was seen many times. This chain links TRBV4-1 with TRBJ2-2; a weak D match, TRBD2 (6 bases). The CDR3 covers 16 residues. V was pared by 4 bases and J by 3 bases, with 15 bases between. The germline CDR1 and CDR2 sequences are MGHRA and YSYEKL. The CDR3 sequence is CASSLGHGGHTGELFF. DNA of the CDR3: TGCGCCAGCAGCCTAGGCCACGGAGGGCACACCGGGGAGCTGTTTTTT.

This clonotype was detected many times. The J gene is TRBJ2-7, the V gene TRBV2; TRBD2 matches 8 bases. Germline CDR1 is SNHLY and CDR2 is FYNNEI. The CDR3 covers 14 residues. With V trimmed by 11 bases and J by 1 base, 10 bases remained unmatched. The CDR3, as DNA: TGTGCCGGCGGGACTAGGGAGCGGTCCTACGAGCAGTACTTC. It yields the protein CAGGTRERSYEQYF.

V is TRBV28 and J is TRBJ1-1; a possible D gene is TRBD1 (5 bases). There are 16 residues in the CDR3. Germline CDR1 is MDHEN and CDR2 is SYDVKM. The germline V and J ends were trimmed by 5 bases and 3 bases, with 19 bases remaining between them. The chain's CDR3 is CASSPSGWGIDTEAFF. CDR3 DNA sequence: TGTGCCAGCAGTCCCAGTGGATGGGGGATAGACACTGAAGCTTTCTTT.

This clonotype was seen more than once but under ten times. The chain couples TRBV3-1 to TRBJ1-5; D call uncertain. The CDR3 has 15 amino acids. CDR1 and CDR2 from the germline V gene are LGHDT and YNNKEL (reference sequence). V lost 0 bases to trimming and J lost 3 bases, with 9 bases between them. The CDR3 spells CASSQDPRDNQPQHF. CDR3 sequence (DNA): TGTGCCAGCAGCCAAGACCCGCGTGACAATCAGCCCCAGCATTTT.

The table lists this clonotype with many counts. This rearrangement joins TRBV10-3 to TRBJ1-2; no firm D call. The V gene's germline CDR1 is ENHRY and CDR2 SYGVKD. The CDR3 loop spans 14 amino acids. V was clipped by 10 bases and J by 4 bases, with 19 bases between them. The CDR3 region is CATLTLLKPYGYTF. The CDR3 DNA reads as TGTGCCACCCTGACCCTCTTGAAGCCCTATGGCTACACCTTC.

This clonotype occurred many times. CDR3 sequence: CAWRARGGHLYEQYF. The CDR3 nucleotides are TGTGCCTGGAGGGCCAGAGGGGGACATCTTTACGAGCAGTACTTC. The V and J genes are TRBV30 and TRBJ2-7; tentatively, D is TRBD1 (6 bases). CDR1 GTSNPN and CDR2 SVGIG come from the germline V gene (reference sequence). The CDR3 loop spans 15 amino acids. The V end lost 3 bases, the J end lost 4 bases, and 19 bases lay between the germline ends.

The CDR3 sequence is CASSPGTASRANVLTF. DNA of the CDR3: TGTGCCAGCTCACCCGGGACAGCCTCGCGGGCCAACGTCCTGACTTTC. The V gene is TRBV18, the J gene TRBJ2-6; 7 bases are shared with TRBD1. Germline V CDR1 and CDR2: KGHSH, LQKENI. V shed 3 bases, J shed 5 bases, and the junction held 7 bases outside the gene matches. This CDR3 has 16 residues.

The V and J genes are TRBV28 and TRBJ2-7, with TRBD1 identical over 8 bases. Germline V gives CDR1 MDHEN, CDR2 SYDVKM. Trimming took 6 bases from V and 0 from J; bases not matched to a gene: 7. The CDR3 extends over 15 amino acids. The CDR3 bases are TGTGCCAGCAGACCCAGCAGGGGGCTCTCCTACGAGCAGTACTTC. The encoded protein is CASRPSRGLSYEQYF.

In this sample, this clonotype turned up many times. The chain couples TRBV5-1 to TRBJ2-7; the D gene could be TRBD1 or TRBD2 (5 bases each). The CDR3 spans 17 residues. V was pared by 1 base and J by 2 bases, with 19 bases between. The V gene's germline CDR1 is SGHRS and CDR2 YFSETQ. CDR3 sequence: CASSLLSGTALTYEQYF. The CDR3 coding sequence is TGCGCCAGCAGCTTGTTATCGGGGACGGCCCTTACCTACGAGCAGTACTTC.

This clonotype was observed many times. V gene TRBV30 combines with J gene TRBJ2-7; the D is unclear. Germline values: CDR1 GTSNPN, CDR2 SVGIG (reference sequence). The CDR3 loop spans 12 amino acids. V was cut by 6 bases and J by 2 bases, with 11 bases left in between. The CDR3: CACGKETYEQYF. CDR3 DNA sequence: TGTGCCTGCGGCAAGGAGACCTACGAGCAGTACTTC.

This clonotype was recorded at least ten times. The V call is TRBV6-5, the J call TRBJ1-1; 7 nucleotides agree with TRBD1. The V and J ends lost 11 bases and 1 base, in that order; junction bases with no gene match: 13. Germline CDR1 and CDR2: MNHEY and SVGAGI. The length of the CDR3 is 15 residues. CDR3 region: CAAPGTGAQNTEAFF. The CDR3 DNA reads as TGTGCCGCCCCTGGAACAGGGGCGCAGAACACTGAAGCTTTCTTT.

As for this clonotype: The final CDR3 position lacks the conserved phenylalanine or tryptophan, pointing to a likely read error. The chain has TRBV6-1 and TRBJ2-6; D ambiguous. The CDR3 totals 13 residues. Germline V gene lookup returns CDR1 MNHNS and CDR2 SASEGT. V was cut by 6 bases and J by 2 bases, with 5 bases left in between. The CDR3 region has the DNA TGTGCCAGCAGCTCCCCTGGGGCCAACGTCCTGACTCTC. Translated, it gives CASSSPGANVLTL.

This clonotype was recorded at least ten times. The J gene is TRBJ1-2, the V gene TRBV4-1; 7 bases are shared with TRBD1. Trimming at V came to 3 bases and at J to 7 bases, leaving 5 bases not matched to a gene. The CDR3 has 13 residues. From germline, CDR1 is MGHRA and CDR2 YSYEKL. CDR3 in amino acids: CASSQTTGPGYTF. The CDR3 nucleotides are TGCGCCAGCAGCCAGACGACAGGGCCTGGCTACACCTTC.

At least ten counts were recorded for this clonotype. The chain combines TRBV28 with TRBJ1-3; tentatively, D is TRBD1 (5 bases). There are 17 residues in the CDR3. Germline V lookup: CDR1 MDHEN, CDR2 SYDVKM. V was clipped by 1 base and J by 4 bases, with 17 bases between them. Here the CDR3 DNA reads TGTGCCAGCAGTTTATTTGCCAGGGAAAGGAGGGGAAACACCATATATTTT. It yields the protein CASSLFARERRGNTIYF. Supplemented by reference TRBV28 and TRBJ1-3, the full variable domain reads DVKVTQSSRYLVKRTGEKVFLECVQDMDHENMFWYRQDPGLGLRLIYFSYDVKMKEKGDIPEGYSVSREKKERFSLILESASTNQTSMYLCASSLFARERRGNTIYFGEGSWLTVV.

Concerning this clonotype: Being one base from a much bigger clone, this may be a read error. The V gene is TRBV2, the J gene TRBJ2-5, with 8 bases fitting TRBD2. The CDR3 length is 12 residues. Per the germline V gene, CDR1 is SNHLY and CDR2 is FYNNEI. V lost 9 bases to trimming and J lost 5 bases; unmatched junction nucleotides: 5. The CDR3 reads CARKGLVETQYF. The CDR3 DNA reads TGTGCCAGGAAGGGACTAGTGGAGACCCAGTACTTC. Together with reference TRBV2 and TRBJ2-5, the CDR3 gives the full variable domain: EPEVTQTPSHQVTQMGQEVILRCVPISNHLYFYWYRQILGQKVEFLVSFYNNEISEKSEIFDDQFSVERPDGSNFTLKIRSTKLEDSAMYFCARKGLVETQYFGPGTRLLVL.

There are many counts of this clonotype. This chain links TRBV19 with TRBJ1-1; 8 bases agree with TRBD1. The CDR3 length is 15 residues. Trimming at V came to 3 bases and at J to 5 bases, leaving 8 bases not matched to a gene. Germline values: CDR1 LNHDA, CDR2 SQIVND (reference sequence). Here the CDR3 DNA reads TGTGCCAGTAGTATCGCCGGGACAGGTGGTACTGAAGCTTTCTTT. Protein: CASSIAGTGGTEAFF.

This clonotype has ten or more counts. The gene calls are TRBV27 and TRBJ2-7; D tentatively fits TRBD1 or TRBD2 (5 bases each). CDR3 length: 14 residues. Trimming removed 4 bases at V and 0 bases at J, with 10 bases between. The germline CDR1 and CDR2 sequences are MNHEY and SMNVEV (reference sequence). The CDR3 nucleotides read TGTGCCAGCAGTTACGGGGCAAGCTCCTACGAGCAGTACTTC. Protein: CASSYGASSYEQYF.

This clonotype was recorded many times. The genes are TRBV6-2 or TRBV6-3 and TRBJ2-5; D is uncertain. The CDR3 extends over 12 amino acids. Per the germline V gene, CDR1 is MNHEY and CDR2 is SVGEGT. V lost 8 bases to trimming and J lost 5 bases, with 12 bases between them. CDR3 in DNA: TGTGCCAGCGGTCTAGATTTCGAGACCCAGTACTTC. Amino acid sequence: CASGLDFETQYF.

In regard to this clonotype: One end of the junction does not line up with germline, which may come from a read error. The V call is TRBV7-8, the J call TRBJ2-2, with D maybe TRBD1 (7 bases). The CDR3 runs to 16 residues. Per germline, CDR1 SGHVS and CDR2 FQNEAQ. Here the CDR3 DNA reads TGTGCCAGCAGAGCTCAGGGGGACTTCAACACCGGGGAGCTGCTTTTT. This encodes CASRAQGDFNTGELLF.

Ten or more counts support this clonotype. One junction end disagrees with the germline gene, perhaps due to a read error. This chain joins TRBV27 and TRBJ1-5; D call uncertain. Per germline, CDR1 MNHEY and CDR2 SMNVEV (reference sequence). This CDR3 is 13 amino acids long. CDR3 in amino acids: CASSLARNQPQHF. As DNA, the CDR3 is TGCGCCAGCAGCTTGGCGAGGAATCAGCCCCAGCATTTT.